Presented here are 9 T cell receptor beta chains from one specimen sequenced in a study of OX40 agonist ivuxolimab in advanced cancers. Assay: immunoSEQ multiplex PCR; the TCRdb copy retains only in-frame clones and omits some. This sample yields about 18,000 clones, of which 80% to 95% are seen a single time; over 45% belongs to the top ten. Source: CD4+ or CD8+ T cells sorted from blood, taken in a trial of the OX40 agonist ivuxolimab. The receptors originated from an adult with an advanced solid tumor such as melanoma, head and neck, liver or kidney cancer.

This chain links TRBV27 with TRBJ2-7; D remains unclear. V was clipped by 1 base and J by 4 bases, with 8 bases between them. Germline V gene data show CDR1 as MNHEY and CDR2 as SMNVEV (reference sequence). This CDR3 is 13 amino acids long. The CDR3 spells CASSLWIGYEQYF. Written as DNA, the CDR3 is TGTGCCAGCAGTTTATGGATCGGGTACGAGCAGTACTTC.

The gene calls are TRBV9 and TRBJ1-1, with D possibly matching TRBD1 (5 bases). Germline CDR1 SGDLS, CDR2 YYNGEE. Trimming left V 0 bases short and J 3 bases short, with 6 bases between. The CDR3 sequence is 13 residues long. The CDR3 DNA reads as TGTGCCAGCAGCGTAGGGGGGGACACTGAAGCTTTCTTT. Residues: CASSVGGDTEAFF.

This clone was detected once. V and J are TRBV7-8 and TRBJ2-3; maybe TRBD2 (6 bases). V lost 7 bases, J lost 3 bases, and 14 bases lay in between. CDR1 SGHVS and CDR2 FQNEAQ come from the germline V gene. The CDR3 extends over 14 amino acids. CDR3 residues: CASTAGLSTDTQYF. CDR3 sequence (DNA): TGTGCCAGCACCGCGGGACTCTCTACAGATACGCAGTATTTT.

The chain carries TRBV6-4 and TRBJ2-3; 8 bases agree with TRBD2. This CDR3 is 14 amino acids long. V was pared by 4 bases and J by 6 bases, with 6 bases of the junction left unmatched. Germline CDR1 is MRHNA and CDR2 is SNTAGT. CDR3 sequence (DNA): TGTGCCAGCAGTGCCTCGGGGGGGTCCGATACGCAGTATTTT. Residues: CASSASGGSDTQYF.

V usage is TRBV5-1 and J usage is TRBJ2-3; 9 nucleotides line up with TRBD1. J was trimmed by 13 bases and V by 0 bases; bases with no gene match: 3. The CDR3 contains 12 residues. Germline values: CDR1 SGHRS, CDR2 YFSETQ. The CDR3 loop reads CASSLGTGEEYF. Written as DNA, the CDR3 is TGCGCCAGCAGCTTGGGGACAGGGGAAGAGTATTTT.

The V and J genes are TRBV7-9 and TRBJ2-3; no reliable D call. The CDR3 loop spans 12 amino acids. The germline CDR1 and CDR2 sequences are SEHNR and FQNEAQ (reference sequence). Trimming left V 3 bases short and J 3 bases short, with 4 bases between. CDR3 sequence reads: CASSFGTDTQYF. Here the CDR3 DNA reads TGTGCCAGCAGCTTCGGGACAGATACGCAGTATTTT.

V gene TRBV27 combines with J gene TRBJ2-7, with a weak D call TRBD1 (6 bases). The V end was cut by 3 bases, the J end by 2 bases, with 8 bases between. This CDR3 spans 13 amino acids. Germline loops: CDR1 MNHEY, CDR2 SMNVEV (reference sequence). CDR3 amino acids: CASSLTGTYEQYF. CDR3 bases: TGTGCCAGCAGTTTGACAGGAACCTACGAGCAGTACTTC.

V is TRBV19 and J is TRBJ2-3; no clear D. This CDR3 region has 15 residues. Germline V gene data show CDR1 as LNHDA and CDR2 as SQIVND (reference sequence). Trimming took 5 bases from V and 5 from J, leaving 17 bases between them. In DNA form, the CDR3 reads TGTGCCAGTAGTGCCATCCGGACCTACGAAGATACGCAGTATTTT. Translating it yields CASSAIRTYEDTQYF.

The chain has TRBV7-8 and TRBJ2-6; 7 nucleotides match TRBD1. Trimming cost V 1 base and J 3 bases; bases outside gene matches: 9. CDR1 and CDR2 (germline): SGHVS, FQNEAQ. The length of the CDR3 is 18 residues. DNA of the CDR3: TGTGCCAGCAGCTTAGAGGGACAGACCTTAGTTGGGGCCAACGTCCTGACTTTC. It yields the protein CASSLEGQTLVGANVLTF.